This passage covers 31 T cell receptor beta chains from one sample sequenced in a study of blood T cell repertoires in COVID-19. Profiling relied on immunoSEQ multiplex PCR, and the TCRdb table lists in-frame clones only, not all of them. The sample holds more than 35,000 clones, 88% seen once. Sequencing was done on a sample of peripheral blood. These receptors were collected from a human donor in a cohort sampled during active COVID-19.

This clone has just one count. The chain is built from TRBV4-1 and TRBJ1-4; 7 bases map to TRBD1. Germline V lookup: CDR1 MGHRA, CDR2 YSYEKL. Trimming removed 2 bases from V and 8 bases from J; junction bases left unmatched: 5. CDR3 length: 14 residues. CDR3 bases: TGCGCCAGCAGCCAACCAGGGGGTGGCGAAAAACTGTTTTTT. It is translated as CASSQPGGGEKLFF.

Here the CDR3 reads CASRQGAISLNEQFF. The CDR3 DNA reads TGCGCCAGCCGGCAGGGGGCGATTTCTCTCAATGAGCAGTTCTTC. The chain uses TRBV10-2 and TRBJ2-1, with TRBD1 matching 8 bases. The CDR3 extends over 15 amino acids. J lost 6 bases, V lost 8 bases, and 12 bases had no gene match. The V gene's germline CDR1 is WSHSY and CDR2 SAAADI.

V and J are TRBV28 and TRBJ1-6, with 8 bases identical to TRBD1. The CDR3 is 14 amino acids. Per germline, CDR1 MDHEN and CDR2 SYDVKM. With 7 bases clipped from V and 5 bases from J, the junction kept 4 bases outside the gene matches. CDR3 sequence (DNA): TGTGCCAGCACATCAGGGGGCGATAATTCACCCCTCCACTTT. Residues: CASTSGGDNSPLHF. Combining the CDR3 with reference TRBV28 and TRBJ1-6 gives the whole variable domain DVKVTQSSRYLVKRTGEKVFLECVQDMDHENMFWYRQDPGLGLRLIYFSYDVKMKEKGDIPEGYSVSREKKERFSLILESASTNQTSMYLCASTSGGDNSPLHFGNGTRLTVT.

The genes are TRBV11-2 and TRBJ2-7; D might be TRBD1 (5 bases). Germline V gene data show CDR1 as SGHAT and CDR2 as FQNNGV. The germline V and J ends were trimmed by 5 bases and 3 bases, with 14 bases remaining between them. The CDR3 loop spans 14 amino acids. DNA for the CDR3: TGTGCCAGCAGCACTGGGGCCGTCTACTACGAGCAGTACTTC. Translation gives CASSTGAVYYEQYF.

This clone showed up just once. CDR3 coding DNA: TGTGCCAGCAGGATCGGGGGGCGAAAGGGACTAGCGGGAGGGCCAGGCACCGGGGAGCTGTTTTTT. Its translation is CASRIGGRKGLAGGPGTGELFF. The rearrangement joins TRBV2 to TRBJ2-2; TRBD2 matches at 16 bases. CDR3 size: 22 residues. CDR1 and CDR2 from the germline V gene are SNHLY and FYNNEI. V was pared by 6 bases and J by 4 bases, with 20 bases of the junction left unmatched.

The chain uses TRBV30 and TRBJ2-1; 12 bases are shared with TRBD1. The germline gives CDR1 GTSNPN, CDR2 SVGIG (reference sequence). V was clipped by 4 bases and J by 7 bases; unmatched bases: 2. CDR3 size: 13 residues. CDR3 amino acids: CAWMGQGANEQFF. CDR3 coding DNA: TGTGCCTGGATGGGACAGGGGGCAAATGAGCAGTTCTTC.

In DNA form, the CDR3 reads TGTGCCACCAGCACGGACAGAAGCTCCTACGAGCAGTACTTC. It codes for CATSTDRSSYEQYF. V usage is TRBV15 and J usage is TRBJ2-7, with D tentatively TRBD1 (6 bases). This CDR3 contains 14 residues. V gave up 4 bases and J gave up 0 bases, with 10 bases separating them. Germline V gene lookup returns CDR1 LNHNV and CDR2 YYDKDF (reference sequence).

The rearrangement joins TRBV12-5 to TRBJ2-2, with 10 bases fitting TRBD1. The germline gives CDR1 LGHNT, CDR2 FRNRAP. This CDR3 is built from 16 residues. The trim removed 0 bases at V and 5 bases at J, leaving 3 bases unmatched. The CDR3 loop is CASGLVRTGGTGELFF. The CDR3 DNA sequence: TGTGCTAGTGGTTTGGTACGGACAGGGGGAACCGGGGAGCTGTTTTTT.

V is TRBV5-1 and J is TRBJ1-2, with 9 bases that match TRBD1. This CDR3 has 15 residues. Germline V gene data show CDR1 as SGHRS and CDR2 as YFSETQ. With 6 bases clipped from V and 6 bases from J, the junction kept 12 bases outside the gene matches. The CDR3 loop reads CASIYRDRVNHGYTF. CDR3 bases: TGCGCCAGCATCTACCGGGACAGGGTAAATCATGGCTACACCTTC.

V gene TRBV6-5 combines with J gene TRBJ2-1; D might be TRBD1 (5 bases). The V gene lost 7 bases and the J gene lost 0 bases, with 10 bases spanning the gap. Germline V gives CDR1 MNHEY, CDR2 SVGAGI. The CDR3 runs to 14 residues. The CDR3 DNA sequence: TGTGCCAGCATGACAGCGAGCTCCTACAATGAGCAGTTCTTC. Amino acids: CASMTASSYNEQFF.

This chain uses TRBV9 with TRBJ2-7; TRBD2 matches 10 bases. The V and J ends lost 4 bases and 2 bases, in that order; junction bases with no gene match: 6. This CDR3 spans 15 amino acids. The V gene's germline CDR1 is SGDLS and CDR2 YYNGEE. The CDR3: CASSPRTSGTYEQYF. Here the CDR3 DNA reads TGTGCCAGCAGCCCCCGGACTAGCGGTACCTACGAGCAGTACTTC.

This chain connects TRBV24-1 to TRBJ2-7, with 7 bases identical to TRBD1. The germline V gene encodes CDR1 KGHDR and CDR2 SFDVKD. CDR3 length: 16 amino acids. The V and J ends lost 7 bases and 0 bases, in that order; junction bases with no gene match: 11. CDR3 sequence (DNA): TGTGCCACCAGCGGGAAAGGGGGCGTCAGCTCCTACGAGCAGTACTTC. Its protein is CATSGKGGVSSYEQYF.

The genes are TRBV14 and TRBJ2-3; TRBD2 matches at 13 bases. The CDR3 loop spans 20 amino acids. Trimming cost V 2 bases and J 2 bases; bases outside gene matches: 13. The germline gives CDR1 SGHDN, CDR2 FVKESK. The chain's CDR3 is CASSQTVGTSGIWATDTQYF. DNA for the CDR3: TGTGCCAGCAGCCAAACCGTGGGGACTAGCGGGATCTGGGCCACAGATACGCAGTATTTT.

The J gene is TRBJ2-7, the V gene TRBV7-8; D is possibly TRBD2 (6 bases). This CDR3 is built from 15 residues. Looked up from germline, CDR1 is SGHVS and CDR2 is FQNEAQ. V lost 5 bases, J lost 5 bases, and 19 bases lay in between. CDR3 DNA: TGTGCCAGCAGCCCGGGACTGACTTCCCTCAACGAGCAGTACTTC. Residues: CASSPGLTSLNEQYF.

The chain is built from TRBV5-1 and TRBJ2-2; no clear D. The V gene's germline CDR1 is SGHRS and CDR2 YFSETQ. CDR3 size: 13 residues. Trimming shortened V by 4 bases and J by 4 bases, and 8 bases separated the two germline ends. CDR3 protein: CASSPAATGELFF. The CDR3 region has the DNA TGCGCCAGCAGCCCGGCGGCCACCGGGGAGCTGTTTTTT.

This clone was counted a few times. This chain connects TRBV5-6 to TRBJ2-7; weak D call: TRBD2 (5 bases). CDR1 is SGHDT, CDR2 YYEEEE, per germline. Trimming took off 4 bases at V and 5 bases at J, with 19 bases between the two ends. CDR3 length: 15 amino acids. CDR3 in DNA: TGTGCCAGCAGCCAACGGACGGGGAAAGGAGACGAGCAGTACTTC. It is translated as CASSQRTGKGDEQYF.

The rearrangement links TRBV29-1 to TRBJ1-2; D possibly corresponds to TRBD1 (6 bases). This CDR3 has 13 amino acids. Germline CDR1 SQVTM, CDR2 ANQGSEA. Trimming removed 5 bases at V and 4 bases at J, with 14 bases between. This CDR3 is CSVLGGAVYGYTF. As DNA, the CDR3 is TGCAGCGTTTTAGGGGGGGCCGTCTATGGCTACACCTTC.

This chain uses TRBV5-4 with TRBJ2-5; the D gene is possibly TRBD2 (6 bases). The V gene lost 0 bases and the J gene lost 5 bases, with 20 bases spanning the gap. CDR1 and CDR2 (germline): SGHNT, YYREEE (reference sequence). The CDR3 covers 17 residues. This CDR3 reads CASSLAVQGGARETQYF. CDR3 in DNA: TGTGCCAGCAGCTTGGCCGTCCAGGGAGGAGCAAGGGAGACCCAGTACTTC.

V and J are TRBV7-9 and TRBJ1-1, with D unresolved. The germline V gene has CDR1 SEHNR and CDR2 FQNEAQ (reference sequence). The CDR3 has 17 residues. V was trimmed by 4 bases and J by 5 bases, leaving 23 bases between them. CDR3 region: CASSSRGVGERRTEAFF. CDR3 DNA: TGTGCCAGCAGCTCCCGAGGCGTCGGGGAAAGACGTACTGAAGCTTTCTTT.

The J gene is TRBJ2-7, the V gene TRBV19; 14 bases fit TRBD2. Losses at the gene ends were 5 bases for V and 12 bases for J; bases not matched to a gene: 6. The CDR3 spans 13 residues. CDR1 and CDR2 (germline): LNHDA, SQIVND (reference sequence). Here the CDR3 reads CASSPGLAGDTYF. The CDR3 DNA sequence: TGTGCCAGTAGTCCGGGACTAGCGGGAGACACGTACTTC.

The J gene is TRBJ2-5, the V gene TRBV30; the D gene is possibly TRBD2 (6 bases). Trimming removed 4 bases at V and 2 bases at J, with 20 bases between. This CDR3 spans 16 amino acids. Germline lookup yields CDR1 GTSNPN and CDR2 SVGIG (reference sequence). CDR3: CAWKPLKAGFQETQYF. CDR3 bases: TGTGCCTGGAAACCCTTGAAAGCGGGTTTTCAAGAGACCCAGTACTTC. Supplemented by reference TRBV30 and TRBJ2-5, the full variable domain reads SQTIHQWPATLVQPVGSPLSLECTVEGTSNPNLYWYRQAAGRGLQLLFYSVGIGQISSEVPQNLSASRPQDRQFILSSKKLLLSDSGFYLCAWKPLKAGFQETQYFGPGTRLLVL.

This sequence joins TRBV27 and TRBJ2-2; 7 nucleotides agree with TRBD2. The V segment lost 0 bases and the J segment 5 bases; nucleotides outside the gene matches: 9. The germline V gene has CDR1 MNHEY and CDR2 SMNVEV (reference sequence). The CDR3 sequence is 17 residues long. The CDR3 here is CASSLSVGRVRTGELFF. CDR3 sequence (DNA): TGTGCCAGCAGTTTATCTGTAGGGAGGGTGAGAACCGGGGAGCTGTTTTTT.

In DNA, the CDR3 is TGTGCCAGCAGCTTATATCGGACAGGGATTAATGAAAAACTGTTTTTT. This encodes CASSLYRTGINEKLFF. The rearrangement uses TRBV11-2 and TRBJ1-4; TRBD1 matches 8 bases. With 2 bases clipped from V and 4 bases from J, the junction kept 6 bases outside the gene matches. Germline values: CDR1 SGHAT, CDR2 FQNNGV. This CDR3 is built from 16 residues.

The chain has TRBV30 and TRBJ2-4, with D possibly being TRBD1 (5 bases). V gave up 0 bases and J gave up 8 bases, with 11 bases separating them. This CDR3 is 13 amino acids long. Germline V gene data show CDR1 as GTSNPN and CDR2 as SVGIG (reference sequence). The CDR3 DNA follows: TGTGCCTGGAGTGTTAGGGGAATCGACATTCAGTACTTC. It translates to CAWSVRGIDIQYF.

The chain carries TRBV3-1 (or the pseudogene TRBV3-2) and TRBJ1-2; 8 bases align to TRBD1. Unmatched junction bases numbered 6, after V lost 4 bases and J lost 5 bases. CDR1 and CDR2 from the germline V gene are LGHDT and YNNKEL (reference sequence). The CDR3 covers 14 residues. The DNA for the CDR3 is TGTGCCAGCAGCCCTATACAGGGGGAATATGGCTACACCTTC. It specifies CASSPIQGEYGYTF.

V and J are TRBV9 and TRBJ2-1, with TRBD2 matching over 9 bases. Per the germline V gene, CDR1 is SGDLS and CDR2 is YYNGEE. V lost 1 base to trimming and J lost 4 bases; unmatched junction nucleotides: 9. This CDR3 has 17 amino acids. CDR3 DNA sequence: TGTGCCAGCAGCGTATTCGGCAGAGCGGGGGGTTACAATGAGCAGTTCTTC. The encoded protein is CASSVFGRAGGYNEQFF.

The gene calls are TRBV30 and TRBJ2-7; the D call may be TRBD1 or TRBD2 (5 bases each). V lost 5 bases and J 9 bases, leaving 14 bases between the germline ends. Germline V lookup: CDR1 GTSNPN, CDR2 SVGIG (reference sequence). CDR3 length: 11 residues. The DNA for the CDR3 is TGTGCCTGGGGGGCCGGGGTGGTGCAGTACTTC. Amino acids: CAWGAGVVQYF.

This chain connects TRBV5-4 to TRBJ2-5, with 8 bases lining up with TRBD1. CDR1 is SGHNT, CDR2 YYREEE, per germline (reference sequence). The CDR3 sequence is 14 residues long. J gave up 5 bases and V 2 bases, and 5 bases lay outside the gene matches. For the CDR3, the DNA is TGTGCCAGCAGCTTAACCAGGGGGCGCGAGACCCAGTACTTC. It yields the protein CASSLTRGRETQYF.

The chain combines TRBV24-1 with TRBJ1-2, with D perhaps matching TRBD1 (5 bases). This CDR3 comprises 17 residues. The V gene's germline CDR1 is KGHDR and CDR2 SFDVKD. Trimming took 6 bases from V and 3 from J, leaving 22 bases between them. In nucleotides, the CDR3 is TGTGCCACCAGTCGGGGGGTAGGGCAGGGAAGAGACTATGGCTACACCTTC. Amino acid sequence: CATSRGVGQGRDYGYTF.

The V and J genes are TRBV27 and TRBJ2-3; 7 nucleotides line up with TRBD2. Germline assignment: CDR1 MNHEY and CDR2 SMNVEV (reference sequence). V lost 5 bases to trimming and J lost 1 base; unmatched junction nucleotides: 12. CDR3 size: 17 residues. Written as DNA, the CDR3 is TGTGCCAGCAGTCCCCTTAGACTAGCTGAGCGCACAGATACGCAGTATTTT. It is translated as CASSPLRLAERTDTQYF.

The gene calls are TRBV27 and TRBJ1-1; TRBD1 aligns across 7 bases. The CDR3 length is 13 residues. Per the germline V gene, CDR1 is MNHEY and CDR2 is SMNVEV (reference sequence). J lost 1 base, V lost 8 bases, and 4 bases had no gene match. The CDR3 bases are TGTGCCAGCTCCGGGACAGAGAACACTGAAGCTTTCTTT. This translates into CASSGTENTEAFF.